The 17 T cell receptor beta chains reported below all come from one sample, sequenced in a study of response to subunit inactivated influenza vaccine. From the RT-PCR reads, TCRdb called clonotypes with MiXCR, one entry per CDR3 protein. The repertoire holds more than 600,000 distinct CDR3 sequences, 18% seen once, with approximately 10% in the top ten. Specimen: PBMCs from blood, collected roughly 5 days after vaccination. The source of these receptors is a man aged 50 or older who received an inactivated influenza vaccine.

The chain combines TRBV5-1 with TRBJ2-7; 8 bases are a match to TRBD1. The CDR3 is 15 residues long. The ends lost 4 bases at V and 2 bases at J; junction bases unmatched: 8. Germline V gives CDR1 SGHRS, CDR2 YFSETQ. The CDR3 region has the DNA TGCGCCAGCAGCCTTGGGACAGGACGTCCCTACGAGCAGTACTTC. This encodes CASSLGTGRPYEQYF.

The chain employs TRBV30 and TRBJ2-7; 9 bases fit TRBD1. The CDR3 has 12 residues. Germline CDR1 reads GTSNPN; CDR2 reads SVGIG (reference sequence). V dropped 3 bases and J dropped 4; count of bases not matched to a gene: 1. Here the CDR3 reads CAWSGTGYEQYF. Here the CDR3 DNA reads TGTGCCTGGAGCGGGACAGGGTACGAGCAGTACTTC.

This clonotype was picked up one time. CDR3 residues: CASSEASGELFF. The DNA for the CDR3 is TGTGCCAGCAGCGAGGCATCCGGGGAGCTGTTTTTT. This rearrangement joins TRBV9 to TRBJ2-2; unclear D gene. Germline CDR1 reads SGDLS; CDR2 reads YYNGEE. V lost 3 bases to trimming and J lost 6 bases, with 6 bases between them. The length of the CDR3 is 12 residues.

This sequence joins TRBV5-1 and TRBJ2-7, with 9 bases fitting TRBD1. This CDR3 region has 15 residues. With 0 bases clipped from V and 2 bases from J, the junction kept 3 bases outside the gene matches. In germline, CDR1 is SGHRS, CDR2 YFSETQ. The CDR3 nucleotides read TGCGCCAGCAGCTTGGACGGGACAGGGCCCTACGAGCAGTACTTC. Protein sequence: CASSLDGTGPYEQYF.

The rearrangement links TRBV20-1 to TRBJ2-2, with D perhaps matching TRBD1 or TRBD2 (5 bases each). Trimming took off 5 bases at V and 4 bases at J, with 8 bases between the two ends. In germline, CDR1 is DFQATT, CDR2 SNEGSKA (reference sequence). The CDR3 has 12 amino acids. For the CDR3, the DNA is TGCAGTGCTCGGGGACCCACCGGGGAGCTGTTTTTT. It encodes CSARGPTGELFF.

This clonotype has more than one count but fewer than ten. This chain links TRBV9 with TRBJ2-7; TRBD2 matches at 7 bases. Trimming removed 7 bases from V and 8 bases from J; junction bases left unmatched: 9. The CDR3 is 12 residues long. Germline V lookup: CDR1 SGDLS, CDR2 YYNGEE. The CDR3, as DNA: TGTGCCAGCTCCCGGGGGGATGAACAGCAGTACTTC. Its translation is CASSRGDEQQYF.

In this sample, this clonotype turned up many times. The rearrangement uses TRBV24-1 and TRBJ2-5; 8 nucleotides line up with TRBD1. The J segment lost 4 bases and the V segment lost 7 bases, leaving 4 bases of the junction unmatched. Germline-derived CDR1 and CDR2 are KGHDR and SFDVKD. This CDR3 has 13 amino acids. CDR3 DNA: TGTGCCACCAGCTCAGGGGGCTTAGAGACCCAGTACTTC. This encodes CATSSGGLETQYF.

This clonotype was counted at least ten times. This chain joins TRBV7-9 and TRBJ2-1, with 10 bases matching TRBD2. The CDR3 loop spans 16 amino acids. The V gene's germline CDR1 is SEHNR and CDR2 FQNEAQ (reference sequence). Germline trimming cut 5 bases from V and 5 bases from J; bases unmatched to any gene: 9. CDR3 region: CASSILSGGGHNEQFF. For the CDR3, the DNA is TGTGCCAGCAGCATATTAAGCGGGGGGGGCCACAATGAGCAGTTCTTC.

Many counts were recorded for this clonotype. The CDR3 DNA is TGTGCCAGTACCCCCCTAGGCCACATGGGGACGAACACTGAAGCTTTCTTT. Translation: CASTPLGHMGTNTEAFF. The chain employs TRBV6-1 and TRBJ1-1; a possible D gene is TRBD1 (5 bases). In germline, CDR1 is MNHNS, CDR2 SASEGT. V was cut by 9 bases and J by 1 base, with 24 bases left in between. The CDR3 is 17 residues long.

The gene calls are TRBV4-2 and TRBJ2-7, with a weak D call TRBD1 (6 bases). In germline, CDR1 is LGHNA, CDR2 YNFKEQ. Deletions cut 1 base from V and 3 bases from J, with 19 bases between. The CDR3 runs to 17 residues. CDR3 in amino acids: CASSQVQARDISYEQYF. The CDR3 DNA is TGTGCCAGCAGCCAAGTCCAAGCCCGGGACATTAGCTACGAGCAGTACTTC.

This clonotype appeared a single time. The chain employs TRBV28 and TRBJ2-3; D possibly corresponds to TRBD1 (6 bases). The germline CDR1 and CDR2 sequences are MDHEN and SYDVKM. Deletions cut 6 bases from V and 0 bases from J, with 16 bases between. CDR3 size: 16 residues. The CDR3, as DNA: TGTGCCAGCAGGGAACTACGACAGGATAGCACAGATACGCAGTATTTT. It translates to CASRELRQDSTDTQYF. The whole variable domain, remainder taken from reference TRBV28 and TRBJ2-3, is DVKVTQSSRYLVKRTGEKVFLECVQDMDHENMFWYRQDPGLGLRLIYFSYDVKMKEKGDIPEGYSVSREKKERFSLILESASTNQTSMYLCASRELRQDSTDTQYFGPGTRLTVL.

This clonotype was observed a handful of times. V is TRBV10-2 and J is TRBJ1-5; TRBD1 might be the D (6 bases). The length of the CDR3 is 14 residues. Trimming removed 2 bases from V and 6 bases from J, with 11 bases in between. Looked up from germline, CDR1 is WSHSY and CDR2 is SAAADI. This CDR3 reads CASSEQLQGQPQHF. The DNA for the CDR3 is TGCGCCAGCAGTGAGCAATTACAGGGTCAGCCCCAGCATTTT.

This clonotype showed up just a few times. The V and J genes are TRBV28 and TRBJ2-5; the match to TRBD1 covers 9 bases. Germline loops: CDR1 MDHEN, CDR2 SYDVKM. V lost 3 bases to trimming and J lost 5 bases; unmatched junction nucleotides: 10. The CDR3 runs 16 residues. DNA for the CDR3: TGTGCCAGCAGTTTGTTGACTTTACAGGGGGCGGAGACCCAGTACTTC. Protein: CASSLLTLQGAETQYF. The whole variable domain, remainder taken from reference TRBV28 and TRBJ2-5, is DVKVTQSSRYLVKRTGEKVFLECVQDMDHENMFWYRQDPGLGLRLIYFSYDVKMKEKGDIPEGYSVSREKKERFSLILESASTNQTSMYLCASSLLTLQGAETQYFGPGTRLLVL.

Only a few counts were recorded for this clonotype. CDR3: CAISTGTGGETQYF. CDR3 coding DNA: TGTGCCATCAGTACCGGGACAGGGGGCGAGACCCAGTACTTC. The genes are TRBV10-3 and TRBJ2-5; 12 bases agree with TRBD1. The CDR3 totals 14 residues. Per the germline V gene, CDR1 is ENHRY and CDR2 is SYGVKD. With 5 bases clipped from V and 5 bases from J, the junction kept 3 bases outside the gene matches.

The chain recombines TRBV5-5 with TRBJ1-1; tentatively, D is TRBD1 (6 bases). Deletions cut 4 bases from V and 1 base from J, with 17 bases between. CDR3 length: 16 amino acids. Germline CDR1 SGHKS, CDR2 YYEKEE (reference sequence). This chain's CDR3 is CASSIGTPLRNTEAFF. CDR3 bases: TGTGCCAGCAGCATCGGGACACCCCTGAGGAACACTGAAGCTTTCTTT.

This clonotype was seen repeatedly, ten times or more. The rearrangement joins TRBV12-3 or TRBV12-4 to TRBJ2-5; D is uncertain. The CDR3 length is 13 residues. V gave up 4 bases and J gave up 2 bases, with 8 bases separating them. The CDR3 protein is CASSSRPQETQYF. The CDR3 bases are TGTGCCAGCAGTTCCCGGCCGCAAGAGACCCAGTACTTC.

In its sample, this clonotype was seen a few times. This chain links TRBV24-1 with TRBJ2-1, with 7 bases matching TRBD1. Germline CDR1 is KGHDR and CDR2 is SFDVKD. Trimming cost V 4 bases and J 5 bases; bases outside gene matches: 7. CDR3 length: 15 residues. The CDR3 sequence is CATSDPGQPDNEQFF. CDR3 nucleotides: TGTGCCACCAGTGACCCGGGACAGCCGGACAATGAGCAGTTCTTC.